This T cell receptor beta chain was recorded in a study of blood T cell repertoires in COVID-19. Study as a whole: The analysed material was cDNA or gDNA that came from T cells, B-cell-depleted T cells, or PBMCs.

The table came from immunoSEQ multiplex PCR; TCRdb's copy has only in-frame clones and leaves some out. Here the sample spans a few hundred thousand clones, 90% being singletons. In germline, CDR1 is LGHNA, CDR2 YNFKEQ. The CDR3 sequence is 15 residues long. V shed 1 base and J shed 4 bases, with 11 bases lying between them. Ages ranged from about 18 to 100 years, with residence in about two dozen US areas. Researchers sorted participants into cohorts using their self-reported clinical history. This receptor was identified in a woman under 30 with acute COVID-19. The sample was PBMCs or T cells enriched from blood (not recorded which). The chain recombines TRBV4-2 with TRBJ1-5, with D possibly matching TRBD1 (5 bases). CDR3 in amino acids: CASSQVGGRNQPQHF. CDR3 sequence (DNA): TGTGCCAGCAGCCAAGTGGGGGGACGGAATCAGCCCCAGCATTTT.